Presented here are 18 T cell receptor beta chains from one specimen sequenced in a study of T cell responses to AZD1222 COVID-19 vaccine. Some clones are missing from TCRdb's copy, which holds only in-frame ones; the method was immunoSEQ multiplex PCR. This table has 100,000 to 120,000 clones, just under 95% appearing once. Sequences were derived from peripheral blood, sampled 28 days after the second AZD1222 dose. Receptors originate from an adult who received the AZD1222 COVID-19 vaccine.

V is TRBV10-3 and J is TRBJ2-7; 7 bases agree with TRBD1. V lost 4 bases to trimming and J lost 4 bases; unmatched junction nucleotides: 10. This CDR3 contains 15 residues. The V gene's germline CDR1 is ENHRY and CDR2 SYGVKD. Here the CDR3 DNA reads TGTGCCATCAGTGCCCAATCGACAGGGCAGTACGAGCAGTACTTC. It yields the protein CAISAQSTGQYEQYF.

The rearrangement links TRBV4-2 to TRBJ1-2; no reliable D call. This CDR3 spans 15 amino acids. V lost 8 bases to trimming and J lost 1 base, with 17 bases between them. In germline, CDR1 is LGHNA, CDR2 YNFKEQ. The CDR3 DNA reads TGTGCCAGCTCTGCGGCAGACCGTCTTAACTATGGCTACACCTTC. As protein: CASSAADRLNYGYTF.

V usage is TRBV7-2 and J usage is TRBJ2-1, with 8 bases lining up with TRBD2. The length of the CDR3 is 15 residues. J gave up 9 bases and V 5 bases, and 12 bases lay outside the gene matches. In germline, CDR1 is SGHTA, CDR2 FQGNSA. CDR3 sequence: CASSPGLGIPTEQFF. The CDR3 nucleotides are TGTGCCAGCAGCCCGGGACTAGGAATACCTACTGAGCAGTTCTTC.

The V gene is TRBV2, the J gene TRBJ2-5; TRBD2 matches at 15 bases. CDR1 is SNHLY, CDR2 FYNNEI, per germline. The CDR3 loop spans 19 amino acids. J was trimmed by 1 base and V by 7 bases; bases with no gene match: 13. The chain's CDR3 is CASIASGLAGGPPQETQYF. The CDR3, as DNA: TGTGCCAGCATTGCGTCGGGACTAGCGGGGGGACCTCCCCAAGAGACCCAGTACTTC.

The V call is TRBV10-3, the J call TRBJ2-7; tentatively, D is TRBD2 (5 bases). Germline V gene data show CDR1 as ENHRY and CDR2 as SYGVKD. The CDR3 runs 13 residues. The ends were cut back, 8 bases at V and 5 bases at J, with 16 bases in the middle. The CDR3 reads CAIRGSDGDEQYF. For the CDR3, the DNA is TGTGCCATCCGTGGGAGCGATGGCGACGAGCAGTACTTC.

The rearrangement joins TRBV3-1 (or the pseudogene TRBV3-2) to TRBJ1-5; 7 bases fit TRBD1. In germline, CDR1 is LGHDT, CDR2 YNNKEL (reference sequence). CDR3 size: 21 residues. J lost 0 bases, V lost 0 bases, and 17 bases had no gene match. As DNA, the CDR3 is TGTGCCAGCAGCCAAGAAGCTAGACAGGGCCAGCAACCTTATAGCAATCAGCCCCAGCATTTT. Encoded protein: CASSQEARQGQQPYSNQPQHF.

J is TRBJ1-2 and V is TRBV11-2; the D gene is possibly TRBD1 (6 bases). The V end was cut by 4 bases, the J end by 8 bases, with 17 bases between. Germline V gene data show CDR1 as SGHAT and CDR2 as FQNNGV. The CDR3 runs to 14 residues. CDR3 sequence (DNA): TGTGCCAGCAGCTCTAGTACGGCAGGGGTCGGCTACACCTTC. This gives the protein CASSSSTAGVGYTF.

This rearrangement joins TRBV15 to TRBJ2-1, with 11 bases aligning to TRBD2. Germline CDR1 reads LNHNV; CDR2 reads YYDKDF (reference sequence). Trimming took 3 bases from V and 7 from J; bases not matched to a gene: 8. The CDR3 sequence is 16 residues long. CDR3 sequence reads: CATSSYLAGGMNEQFF. The CDR3 nucleotides are TGTGCCACCAGCAGTTACCTAGCGGGGGGTATGAATGAGCAGTTCTTC. Complete variable domain (other parts from reference TRBV15 and TRBJ2-1): DAMVIQNPRYQVTQFGKPVTLSCSQTLNHNVMYWYQQKSSQAPKLLFHYYDKDFNNEADTPDNFQSRRPNTSFCFLDIRSPGLGDTAMYLCATSSYLAGGMNEQFFGPGTRLTVL.

J is TRBJ1-2 and V is TRBV7-8; D remains ambiguous. There are 16 residues in the CDR3. Germline CDR1 reads SGHVS; CDR2 reads FQNEAQ. With 5 bases removed from V and 4 bases from J, the gap between germline ends came to 20 bases. The CDR3 DNA follows: TGTGCCAGCAGCATTAACATCGGAAGCCCAGCCTATGGCTACACCTTC. This gives the protein CASSINIGSPAYGYTF.

This clone was picked up a small number of times. J is TRBJ2-7 and V is TRBV2; tentative D call: TRBD2 (6 bases). The CDR3 contains 13 residues. The germline V gene encodes CDR1 SNHLY and CDR2 FYNNEI. V was pared by 7 bases and J by 3 bases, with 13 bases between. CDR3 sequence reads: CASIREDGYEQYF. The DNA of the CDR3 is TGTGCCAGCATAAGGGAGGATGGCTACGAGCAGTACTTC.

The chain couples TRBV19 to TRBJ2-4, with no clear D. The CDR3 runs 10 residues. Trimming shortened V by 5 bases and J by 13 bases, and 9 bases separated the two germline ends. Germline V CDR1 and CDR2: LNHDA, SQIVND (reference sequence). The CDR3 nucleotides read TGTGCCAGTAGTCAGGAAGTACAGTACTTC. This encodes CASSQEVQYF.

The chain joins TRBV5-1 to TRBJ2-7, with 15 bases identical to TRBD2. After removal of 4 bases from V and 2 bases from J, the junction contained 7 bases not matched to a gene. The CDR3 covers 17 residues. Germline values: CDR1 SGHRS, CDR2 YFSETQ. The CDR3 DNA follows: TGCGCCAGCAGCCCGGGACTAGCGGGGGGTTATACCTACGAGCAGTACTTC. It codes for CASSPGLAGGYTYEQYF.

This chain uses TRBV4-3 with TRBJ1-1; no clear D gene. The CDR3 runs 15 residues. CDR1 and CDR2 from the germline V gene are LGHNA and YSLEER. The V end was cut by 0 bases, the J end by 3 bases, with 11 bases between. The CDR3 sequence: CASSQDGGLDTEAFF. The CDR3 region has the DNA TGCGCCAGCAGCCAAGATGGAGGGTTGGACACTGAAGCTTTCTTT.

This rearrangement joins TRBV28 to TRBJ1-6, with D possibly matching TRBD1 (5 bases). Germline CDR1 is MDHEN and CDR2 is SYDVKM. Trimming took 2 bases from V and 3 from J, leaving 11 bases between them. The CDR3 length is 16 residues. The CDR3 region is CASSLGGEVYNSPLHF. DNA for the CDR3: TGTGCCAGCAGTTTAGGAGGGGAAGTCTATAATTCACCCCTCCACTTT.

This chain connects TRBV5-1 to TRBJ2-7; D gene uncertain. Germline loops: CDR1 SGHRS, CDR2 YFSETQ. The CDR3 loop spans 14 amino acids. Trimming took 3 bases from V and 0 from J, leaving 10 bases between them. DNA of the CDR3: TGCGCCAGCAGCTCGGACGTCAGCTCCTACGAGCAGTACTTC. It yields the protein CASSSDVSSYEQYF. The whole variable domain, filled in from reference TRBV5-1 and TRBJ2-7, reads KAGVTQTPRYLIKTRGQQVTLSCSPISGHRSVSWYQQTPGQGLQFLFEYFSETQRNKGNFPGRFSGRQFSNSRSEMNVSTLELGDSALYLCASSSDVSSYEQYFGPGTRLTVT.

The DNA of the CDR3 is TGTGCCATCAGTGAGCGGGAAAGGGTGGGGAATGAGCAGTTCTTC. This sequence encodes CAISERERVGNEQFF. This chain connects TRBV10-3 to TRBJ2-1; D is possibly TRBD2 (5 bases). Trimming pared 2 bases from V and 7 bases from J, leaving 15 bases between. The CDR3 runs to 15 residues. Germline CDR1 is ENHRY and CDR2 is SYGVKD.

CDR3 in DNA: TGTGCCAGCAGGCGCCGGGACAGGTCCTCCTACGAGCAGTACTTC. This codes for CASRRRDRSSYEQYF. V is TRBV6-4 and J is TRBJ2-7, with 8 nucleotides matching TRBD1. CDR1 is MRHNA and CDR2 is SNTAGT in the germline V gene. With V trimmed by 6 bases and J by 0 bases, 7 bases remained unmatched. The CDR3 sequence is 15 residues long.

This clone was seen only once. J is TRBJ1-1 and V is TRBV27, with TRBD1 matching 10 bases. There are 15 residues in the CDR3. Unmatched junction bases numbered 4, after V lost 6 bases and J lost 0 bases. Germline V gene lookup returns CDR1 MNHEY and CDR2 SMNVEV (reference sequence). The CDR3, as DNA: TGTGCCAGCAGCAGGACAGGGGGTATGAACACTGAAGCTTTCTTT. This codes for CASSRTGGMNTEAFF.